This T cell receptor beta chain was obtained from a study of T cells in Graves' hyperthyroidism and ophthalmopathy. Looking at the study overall: Peripheral blood samples were taken at initial diagnosis, prior to any treatment.

Germline V gives CDR1 GTSNPN, CDR2 SVGIG (reference sequence). This CDR3 region has 13 residues. Trimming took 3 bases from V and 4 from J, leaving 10 bases between them. Those with hyperthyroidism were 18 to 65 years old, newly diagnosed, and ill for under 2 months. The TCR beta CDR3 regions underwent amplification using RNA transcripts as the source. Carried out on the TCR CDR3, a first-round RT-PCR used the HTBI primer set. TCRdb re-analysed the multiplex PCR reads in MiXCR, keeping a single row per CDR3 protein. Here the sample spans around 600,000 distinct CDR3 sequences, approximately 14% being singletons.

The clonotype comes from a woman aged 25 to 45 with Graves' hyperthyroidism. The chain recombines TRBV30 with TRBJ1-3; D unresolved. Sequenced: blood. DNA of the CDR3: TGTGCCTGGAGACCACTACTAGGAAACACCATATATTTT. It specifies CAWRPLLGNTIYF.